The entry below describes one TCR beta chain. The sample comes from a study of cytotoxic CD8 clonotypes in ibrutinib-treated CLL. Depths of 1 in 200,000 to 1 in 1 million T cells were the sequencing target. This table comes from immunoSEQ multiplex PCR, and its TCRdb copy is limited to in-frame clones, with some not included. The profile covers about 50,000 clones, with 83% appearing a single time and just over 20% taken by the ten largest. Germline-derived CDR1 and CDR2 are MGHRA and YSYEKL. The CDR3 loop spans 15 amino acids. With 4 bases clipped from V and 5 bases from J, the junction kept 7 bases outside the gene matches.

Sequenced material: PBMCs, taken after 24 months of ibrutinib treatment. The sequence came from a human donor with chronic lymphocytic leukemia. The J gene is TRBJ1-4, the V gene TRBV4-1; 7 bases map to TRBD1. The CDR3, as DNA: TGCGCCAGCAGCCCCTCGACAGGGACGAATGAAAAACTGTTTTTT. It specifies CASSPSTGTNEKLFF.